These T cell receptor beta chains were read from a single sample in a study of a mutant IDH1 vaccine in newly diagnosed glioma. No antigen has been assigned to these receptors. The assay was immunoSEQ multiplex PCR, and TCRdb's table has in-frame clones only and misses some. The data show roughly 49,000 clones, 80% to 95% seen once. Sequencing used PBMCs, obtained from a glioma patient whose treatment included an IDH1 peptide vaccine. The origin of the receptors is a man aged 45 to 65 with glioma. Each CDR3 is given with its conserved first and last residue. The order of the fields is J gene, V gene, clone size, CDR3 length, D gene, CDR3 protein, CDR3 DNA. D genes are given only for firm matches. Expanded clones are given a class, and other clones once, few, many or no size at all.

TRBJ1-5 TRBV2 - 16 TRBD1 CASRVQGAGINQPQHF TGTGCCAGCAGAGTACAGGGGGCCGGAATCAATCAGCCCCAGCATTTT
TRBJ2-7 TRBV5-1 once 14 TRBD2 CASSLASGSYEQYF TGCGCCAGCAGCTTGGCTAGCGGGAGCTACGAGCAGTACTTC
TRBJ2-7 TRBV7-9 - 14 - CASSLAGNSYEQYF TGTGCCAGCAGCTTAGCGGGCAACTCCTACGAGCAGTACTTC
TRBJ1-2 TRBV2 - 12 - CASSRDPGGYTF TGTGCCAGCAGTCGGGACCCGGGTGGCTACACCTTC
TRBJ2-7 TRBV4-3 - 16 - CASSQASGTEIYEQYF TGCGCCAGCAGCCAAGCCAGTGGGACGGAAATCTACGAGCAGTACTTC
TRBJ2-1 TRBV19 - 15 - CASSWSGGAYNEQFF TGTGCCAGTAGCTGGTCGGGTGGGGCGTACAATGAGCAGTTCTTC
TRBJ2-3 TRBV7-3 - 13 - CASSLRGPRPQYF TGTGCCAGCAGCTTAAGAGGGCCGCGGCCGCAGTATTTT
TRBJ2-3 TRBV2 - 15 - CASSAGTHSTDTQYF TGTGCCAGCAGCGCCGGGACGCATAGCACAGATACGCAGTATTTT
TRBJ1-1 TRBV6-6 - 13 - CAGLGSTNTEAFF TGTGCCGGCCTCGGCAGCACGAACACTGAAGCTTTCTTT
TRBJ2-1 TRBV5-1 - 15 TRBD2 CASSGGSSSYNEQFF TGCGCCAGCAGCGGCGGGAGTTCCTCCTACAATGAGCAGTTCTTC
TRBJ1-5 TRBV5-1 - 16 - CASSLGGLNSNQPQHF TGCGCCAGCAGCTTGGGGGGCCTAAATAGCAATCAGCCCCAGCATTTT
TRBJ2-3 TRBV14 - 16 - CASSQSWPGESDTQYF TGTGCCAGCAGCCAATCCTGGCCCGGGGAATCAGATACGCAGTATTTT
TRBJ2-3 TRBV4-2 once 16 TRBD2 CASSQGSSGGTDTQYF TGTGCCAGCAGCCAAGGTTCCAGCGGGGGAACAGATACGCAGTATTTT
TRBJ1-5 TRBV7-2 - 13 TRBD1 CASSPDRGRSQHF TGTGCCAGCAGCCCCGACAGGGGTAGGTCCCAGCATTTT
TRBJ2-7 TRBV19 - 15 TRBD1 CASSAKGAGGYEQYF TGTGCCAGTAGTGCCAAAGGGGCAGGGGGATACGAGCAGTACTTC
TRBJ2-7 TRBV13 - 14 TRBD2 CASTPRTSGAEQYF TGTGCCAGCACACCGAGGACTAGCGGGGCCGAGCAGTACTTC
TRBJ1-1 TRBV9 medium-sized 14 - CASSAGWDTTEAFF TGTGCCAGCAGCGCCGGGTGGGACACCACTGAAGCTTTCTTT
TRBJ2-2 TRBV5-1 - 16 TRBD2 CASSLRGLAGAGELFF TGCGCCAGCAGCTTACGGGGACTAGCGGGCGCCGGGGAGCTGTTTTTT
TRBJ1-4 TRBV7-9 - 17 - CANQPLTVHGPFEKLFF TGTGCCAATCAACCTCTCACCGTGCACGGGCCTTTTGAAAAACTGTTTTTT
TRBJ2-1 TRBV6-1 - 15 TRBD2 CASAGVPGGGNEQFF TGTGCCAGCGCGGGGGTTCCGGGAGGGGGCAATGAGCAGTTCTTC
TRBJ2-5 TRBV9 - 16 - CASSVGPGEYQETQYF TGTGCCAGCAGCGTAGGGCCAGGGGAGTATCAAGAGACCCAGTACTTC
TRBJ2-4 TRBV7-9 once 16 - CASSLSFGQGRNIQYF TGTGCCAGCAGCTTAAGCTTTGGCCAGGGCAGAAACATTCAGTACTTC
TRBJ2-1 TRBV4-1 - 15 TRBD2 CASSQATSGRDEQFF TGCGCCAGCAGCCAAGCGACTAGCGGGAGGGATGAGCAGTTCTTC
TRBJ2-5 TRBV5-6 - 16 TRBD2 CASSSIAGGPQETQYF TGTGCCAGCAGCTCCATAGCGGGGGGACCCCAAGAGACCCAGTACTTC